Listed here is a single TCR beta chain. The antigen is not known. Each CDR3 protein is one row after TCRdb ran MiXCR on the RT-PCR reads. The sample lists 560,000 or so distinct CDR3 sequences, around 8% occurring once. Germline CDR1 SGHAT, CDR2 FQNNGV. The J segment lost 5 bases and the V segment lost 3 bases, leaving 6 bases of the junction unmatched. The CDR3 has 14 residues. This sample is part of a study of response to subunit inactivated influenza vaccine. Study-level points and caveats: Seasonal influenza vaccination, on each occasion, was suggested by the authors to recruit few new T cells.

This sequence was found in a man aged 50 to 75 who received an inactivated influenza vaccine. The chain links TRBV11-2 to TRBJ1-2, with 7 bases that match TRBD1. The sample was PBMCs from blood, taken less than 30 months after vaccination. The CDR3 coding sequence is TGTGCCAGCAGCTTCAGGGGGAGCACGTATGGCTACACCTTC. Its translation is CASSFRGSTYGYTF.